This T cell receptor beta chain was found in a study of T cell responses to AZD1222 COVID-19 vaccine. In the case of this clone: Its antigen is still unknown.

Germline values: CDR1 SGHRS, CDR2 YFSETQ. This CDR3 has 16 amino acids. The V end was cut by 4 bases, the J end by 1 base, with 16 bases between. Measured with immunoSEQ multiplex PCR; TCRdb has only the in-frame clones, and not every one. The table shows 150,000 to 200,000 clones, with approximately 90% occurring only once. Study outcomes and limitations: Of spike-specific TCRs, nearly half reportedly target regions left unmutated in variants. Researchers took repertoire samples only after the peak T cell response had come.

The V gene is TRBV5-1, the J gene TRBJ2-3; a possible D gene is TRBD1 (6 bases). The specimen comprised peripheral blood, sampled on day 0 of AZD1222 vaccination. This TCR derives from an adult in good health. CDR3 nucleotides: TGCGCCAGCAGCGGGGGCGACACGGTACGCACAGATACGCAGTATTTT. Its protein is CASSGGDTVRTDTQYF.